This section outlines one TCR beta chain sequence together with its context. This receptor's antigen is unknown. Base qualities are not recorded, but no much larger clone differs from it by a single base. Library method: 5' RACE. Data came from an Illumina HiSeq 2500. A second PCR of roughly 7 to 11 cycles was performed with a sample-barcoded 5' primer and a J-beta primer mix. Each TCR beta cDNA molecule received a unique molecular identifier from a template-switch 5' adaptor carrying 12 random nucleotides. Each sample yielded at least 2.5 million CDR3-containing paired-end reads. First-strand cDNA synthesis was performed from all RNA using the Mint cDNA synthesis kit, with priming by a TRBC-specific oligonucleotide. Following uracil-DNA glycosylase treatment, all cDNA underwent a first 18-cycle PCR with the universal primers M1SS and BC2_uni_R. Regarding the original processing steps: For normalization, 1 million high-quality reads were randomly selected from each sample, with every read carrying a distinct molecular identifier. Reads with shared molecular identifiers were discarded instead of being binned into consensus sequences. CDR3 identification, clonotype clustering and error correction used MiTCR with a Q25 quality threshold and the strictest error-elimination algorithm. Lower-bound total TCR beta diversity was estimated with a nonparametric unseen species model using Euler transformation. TCRdb handled the public reads itself, with Q25 trimming in fastp and clone calling in MiXCR, and kept productive beta chains. Every CDR3 protein is listed once, alongside the most common genes and DNA of its rows. None of the V and J calls come from the authors' own analysis; TCRdb made them. Across this sample there are hundreds of thousands of distinct CDR3 sequences, with 25% seen only once. Around 9.2% of the sample is taken by the ten largest.

Inclusive of the bounding cysteine and phenylalanine, the CDR3 is 16 residues long. The retained sequence is limited to the CDR3, 48 bases, with the frame set at the first base. V lost 1 base and J lost 3 bases, and the count of bases not matched to a germline gene is 4. CDR1 and CDR2 are drawn from the germline V gene: LGHNA, YNFKEQ. The source of the sample is a study of blood T cells in healthy people across ages (dated by TCRdb to between 2015 and 2016). For the study in its entirety: In model experiments, template switching captured about one uniquely barcoded TCR beta cDNA molecule for every two T cells. To track age-related changes in TCR beta repertoire diversity, the study relied on deep sequencing normalized with unique cDNA molecular identifiers. Donors were grouped into four age groups: young (average roughly 17 years), middle-aged (around 39), aged (about 60) and long-lived (82). The study analyzed two additional independent replicas of 1 million unique cDNA reads from the same blood draw for two donors, one aged 18 to 29 and one aged 80 or older. Beyond this particular receptor, the publication reports: As age increased, observed TCR beta diversity per million T cells dropped in a roughly linear way, and a significant reduction was already evident by age 40. Donor CMV infection status was unknown, potentially confounding age-related changes in expanded clonotypes. Compared with the aged group, more naive CD4+ T cells, fewer expanded clones and increased TCR diversity were shown by the long-lived group, suggesting age selection. Bulk unsorted PBMC profiling prevented conclusive comparison of naive and antigen-experienced compartments. Estimates of total diversity based on one million sequenced T cells were regarded as lower bounds and as underestimates. A strong correlation was found between observed TCR beta diversity and the percentage of naive T cells measured by flow cytometry.

Systemically healthy Caucasian individuals from Russia, some 40 in total and aged roughly 6 to 95 years, were included as donors. Around 9.8 milliliters of peripheral blood were collected from each donor into EDTA-treated Vacutainer tubes. Ficoll-Paque density-gradient centrifugation was used to isolate PBMCs, with at least 6 million obtained per sample. Trizol reagent was used to extract total RNA from the PBMCs, yielding at least 5 micrograms per sample. For every donor, flow cytometry on a PBMC aliquot measured the percentage of naive CD45RAhigh/CD27high T cells. A further study also used this sample, focusing on T cells of mothers and their children. Reported in the second study: Donors were nine systemically healthy Caucasian individuals: three mothers and their six children. cDNA synthesis used all of the extracted RNA, with about 1.5 ug of RNA in each 15 ul reaction. In the second PCR, the M1S primer introduced both the sample barcodes and 2-4 random nucleotides. Over 9 million TCR beta CDR3 reads came from each mother, compared with 2.5 million to 3.5 million reads from each child. Thymic selection shapes the output of TCR recombination in a similar way in related and unrelated pairs, and inherited differences have a minor effect. Related mother-child pairs always showed normalized repertoire overlap that was slightly higher than in unrelated mother-child pairs, though the difference was never significant. Persistent microchimeric T cell clones were not detected, at a sensitivity of about 99 clones per million clonotypes. In the study, deep NGS was used to compare the TCR beta repertoires of mothers and children, and features distinguishing related mother-child pairs from unrelated individuals were sought. On average, the children were about 12 +/- 4 years old, while the mothers were around 40 +/- 4 years old. After adapter ligation was performed with NEBNext reagents, the libraries were sequenced on an Illumina HiSeq 2000 with 100+100 nt paired-end reads. Mother and child libraries were prepared a month apart and sequenced in separate runs to prevent cross-contamination. For each donor, between about 500,000 and 2,200,000 distinct TCR beta clonotypes were identified. Naive TCR beta clonotypes were estimated from low-frequency clonotypes matched to each donor's FACS-determined naive share, without sorting.

Sequences were obtained from blood. This TCR was sampled from a boy between 5 and 17 years old in good health. The chain employs TRBV4-2 and TRBJ1-3, with TRBD1 identical over 9 junction bases. The bases read TGTGCCAGCAGCCAAGCCGGGACAGGGCTTGGAAACACCATATATTTT. It encodes CASSQAGTGLGNTIYF.